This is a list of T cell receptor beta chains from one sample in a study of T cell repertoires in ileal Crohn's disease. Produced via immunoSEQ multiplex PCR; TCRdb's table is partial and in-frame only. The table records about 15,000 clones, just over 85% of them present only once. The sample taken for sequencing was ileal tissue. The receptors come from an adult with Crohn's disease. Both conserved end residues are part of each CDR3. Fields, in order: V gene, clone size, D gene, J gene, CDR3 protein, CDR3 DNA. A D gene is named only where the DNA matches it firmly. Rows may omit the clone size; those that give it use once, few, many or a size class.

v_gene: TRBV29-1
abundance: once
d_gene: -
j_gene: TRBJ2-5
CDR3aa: CSVEDQGTQYF
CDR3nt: TGCAGCGTTGAAGATCAGGGGACCCAGTACTTC

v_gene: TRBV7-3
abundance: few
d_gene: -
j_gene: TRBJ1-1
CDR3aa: CAVHPDRGNTEAFF
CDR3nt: TGTGCCGTCCACCCAGACCGGGGGAACACTGAAGCTTTCTTT

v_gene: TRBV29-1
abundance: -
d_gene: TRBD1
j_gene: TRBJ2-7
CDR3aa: CSVEWGRDSSYEQYF
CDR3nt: TGCAGCGTTGAGTGGGGCCGGGACAGCTCCTACGAGCAGTACTTC

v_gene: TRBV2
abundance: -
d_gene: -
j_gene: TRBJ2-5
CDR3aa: CATTVEGRETQYF
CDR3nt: TGTGCCACCACAGTGGAAGGGAGAGAGACCCAGTACTTC

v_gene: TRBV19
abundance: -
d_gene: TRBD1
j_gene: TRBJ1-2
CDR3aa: CASSIIQGAGDGYTF
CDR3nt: TGTGCCAGTAGTATAATACAGGGGGCAGGTGATGGCTACACCTTC

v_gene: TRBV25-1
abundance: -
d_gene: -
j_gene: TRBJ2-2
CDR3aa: CASSEWSFRDTGELFF
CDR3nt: TGTGCCAGCAGTGAATGGAGTTTCAGGGACACCGGGGAGCTGTTTTTT

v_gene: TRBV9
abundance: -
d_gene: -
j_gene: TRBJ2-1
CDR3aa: CASSVGRVNEQFF
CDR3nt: TGTGCCAGCAGCGTGGGCAGGGTCAATGAGCAGTTCTTC

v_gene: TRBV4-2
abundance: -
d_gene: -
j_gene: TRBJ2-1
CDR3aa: CASSQGRLGGINEQFF
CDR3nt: TGTGCCAGCAGCCAAGGACGCCTAGGAGGTATCAATGAGCAGTTCTTC

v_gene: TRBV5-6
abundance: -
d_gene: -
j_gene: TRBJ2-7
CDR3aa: CASSPGVNSYEQYF
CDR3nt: TGTGCCAGCAGCCCCGGGGTAAACTCCTACGAGCAGTACTTC

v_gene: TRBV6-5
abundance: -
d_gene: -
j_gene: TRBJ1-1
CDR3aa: CASSIPGREAFF
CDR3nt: TGTGCCAGCAGTATCCCCGGGAGAGAAGCTTTCTTT